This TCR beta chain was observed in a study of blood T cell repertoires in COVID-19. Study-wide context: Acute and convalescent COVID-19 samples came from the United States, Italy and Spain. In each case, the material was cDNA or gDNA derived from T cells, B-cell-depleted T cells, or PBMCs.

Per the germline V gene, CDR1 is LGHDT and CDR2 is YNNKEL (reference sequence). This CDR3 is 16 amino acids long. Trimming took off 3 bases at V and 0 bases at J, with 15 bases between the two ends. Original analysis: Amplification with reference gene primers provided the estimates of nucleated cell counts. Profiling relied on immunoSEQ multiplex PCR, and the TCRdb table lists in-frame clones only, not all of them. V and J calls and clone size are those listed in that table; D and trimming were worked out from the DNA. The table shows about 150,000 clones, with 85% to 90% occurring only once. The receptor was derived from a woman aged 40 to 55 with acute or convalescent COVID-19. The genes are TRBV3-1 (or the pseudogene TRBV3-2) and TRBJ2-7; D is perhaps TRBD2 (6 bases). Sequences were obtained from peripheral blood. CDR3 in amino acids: CASSHAEAGRSYEQYF. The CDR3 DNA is TGTGCCAGCAGCCATGCAGAGGCGGGACGCTCCTACGAGCAGTACTTC.